The clone carrying this T cell receptor (beta chain) was recorded a few times. Antigen unknown. Germline V CDR1 and CDR2: SGHTA, FQGNSA. The CDR3 extends over 14 amino acids. V shed 5 bases and J shed 4 bases, with 12 bases lying between them. Produced via immunoSEQ multiplex PCR; TCRdb's table is partial and in-frame only. The sample has around 15,000 clones, over 55% seen once. The data belong to a study of PD-1 blockade in classical Hodgkin lymphoma. Each and every patient relapsed after autologous stem cell transplantation, and patients got differing brentuximab vedotin exposure. Whole-study findings and limits: Nothing has yet pinned down what causes the repertoire differences, possibly disease activity or prior therapy.

Sequencing used peripheral blood mononuclear cells (PBMCs), obtained before the second cycle of nivolumab. This receptor was obtained from a human donor with classical Hodgkin lymphoma. The chain is built from TRBV7-2 and TRBJ2-1; the D is unclear. This chain's CDR3 is CASSPGVGYNEQFF. As DNA, the CDR3 is TGTGCCAGCAGCCCCGGCGTGGGGTACAATGAGCAGTTCTTC.